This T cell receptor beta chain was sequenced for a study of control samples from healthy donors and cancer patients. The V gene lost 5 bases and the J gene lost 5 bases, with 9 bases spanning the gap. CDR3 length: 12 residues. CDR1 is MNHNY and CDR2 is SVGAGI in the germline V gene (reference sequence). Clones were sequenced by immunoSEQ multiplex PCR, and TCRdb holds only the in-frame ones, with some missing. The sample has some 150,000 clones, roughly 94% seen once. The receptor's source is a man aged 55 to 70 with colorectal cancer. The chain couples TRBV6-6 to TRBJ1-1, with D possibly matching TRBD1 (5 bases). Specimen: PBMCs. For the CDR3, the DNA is TGTGCCAGCAGTCTTACAGGAACTGAAGCTTTCTTT. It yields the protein CASSLTGTEAFF.